The sequence of this T cell receptor beta chain was determined in a study of T cells of healthy individuals. One entry per CDR3 protein results from TCRdb running MiXCR on the 5' RACE reads. Of around 63,000 distinct CDR3 sequences listed, under 20% were seen once; the top ten hold around 5%. In its sample, this clonotype was seen a few times. Unmatched junction bases numbered 6, after V lost 6 bases and J lost 8 bases. Germline V gene lookup returns CDR1 MNHEY and CDR2 SVGAGI. The CDR3 is made up of 14 amino acids. V and J are TRBV6-5 and TRBJ1-4; 10 bases are a match to TRBD1. The source of this sequence is a human donor in good health. The CDR3: CASSRDRGSEKLFF. CDR3 bases: TGTGCCAGCAGCCGGGACAGGGGATCCGAAAAACTGTTTTTT.